The sequence of this TCR beta chain was determined in a study of blood T cell repertoires in COVID-19. Overall study context: Samples taken during acute and convalescent COVID-19 were collected in the United States, Italy and Spain.

This clone has just a few counts. Produced via immunoSEQ multiplex PCR; TCRdb's table is partial and in-frame only. The sample carries roughly 360,000 clones, 70% to 90% recorded once. Study members were between about 18 and 89 years old and lived in 24 US regions. In assigning cohorts, the study relied on participant-reported clinical history. Germline V gives CDR1 SGHTA, CDR2 FQGTGA. V was shortened by 2 bases and J by 3 bases, with 5 bases between the two germline ends. There are 13 residues in the CDR3. This TCR was sampled from a woman aged 25 to 39 with acute COVID-19. J is TRBJ1-3 and V is TRBV7-3; no reliable D call. Sequencing was performed on PBMCs or T cells enriched from blood (not recorded which). This chain's CDR3 is CASSLGHGNTIYF. DNA for the CDR3: TGTGCCAGCAGCTTAGGGCATGGAAACACCATATATTTT.